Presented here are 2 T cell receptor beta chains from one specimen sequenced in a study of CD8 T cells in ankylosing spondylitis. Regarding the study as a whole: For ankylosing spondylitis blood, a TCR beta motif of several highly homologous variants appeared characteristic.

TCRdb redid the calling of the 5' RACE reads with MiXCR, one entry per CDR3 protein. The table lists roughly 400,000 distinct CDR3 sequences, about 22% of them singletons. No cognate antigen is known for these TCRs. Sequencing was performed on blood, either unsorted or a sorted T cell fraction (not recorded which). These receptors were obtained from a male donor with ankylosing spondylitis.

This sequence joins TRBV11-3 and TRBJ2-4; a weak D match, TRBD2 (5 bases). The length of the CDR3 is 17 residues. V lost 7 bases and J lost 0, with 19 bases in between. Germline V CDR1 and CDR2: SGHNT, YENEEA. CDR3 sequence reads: CASTGSRSLLAKNIQYF. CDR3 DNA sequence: TGTGCCAGCACTGGGAGCAGAAGTCTCTTAGCCAAAAACATTCAGTACTTC. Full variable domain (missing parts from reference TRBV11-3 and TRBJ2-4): EAGVVQSPRYKIIEKKQPVAFWCNPISGHNTLYWYLQNLGQGPELLIRYENEEAVDDSQLPKDRFSAERLKGVDSTLKIQPAELGDSAVYLCASTGSRSLLAKNIQYFGAGTRLSVL.

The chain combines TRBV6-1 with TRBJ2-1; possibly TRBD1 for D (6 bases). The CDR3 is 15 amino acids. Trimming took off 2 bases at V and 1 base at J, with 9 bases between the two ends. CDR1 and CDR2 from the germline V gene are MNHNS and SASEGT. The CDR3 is CASSEQTGSYNEQFF. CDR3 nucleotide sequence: TGTGCCAGCAGTGAACAGACAGGATCCTACAATGAGCAGTTCTTC.